A selection of T cell receptor beta chains follows, all from one sample in a study of shared clonotypes between healthy human individuals. Here immunoSEQ multiplex PCR was the method, and the copy in TCRdb shows in-frame clones only, minus some. The data contain about 2.3 million clones, roughly 90% of them singletons. Sequencing input: naive CD4+ T cells from PBMCs. The receptor set was obtained from a young man in good health. Some clones in this sample may be carry-over from other donors' samples. The CDR3 runs from the conserved cysteine through the conserved F or W. D genes are given only for firm matches. Expanded clones get a size class; other rows say once, few or many, or leave the size out.

>TRBV2|TRBJ2-7|NA|TRBD2
TGTGCCAGCAGGAACCGACTAGCGAACACCTACGAGCAGTACTTC
CASRNRLANTYEQYF
>TRBV10-3|TRBJ2-2|NA|NA
TGTGCCATCAGGGCGGGTGGGGCGATGAACACCGGGGAGCTGTTTTTT
CAIRAGGAMNTGELFF
>TRBV7-2|TRBJ2-6|NA|NA
TGTGCCAGCAGCTATACACAGGGCCAGGTTGGAGGGGCCAACGTCCTGACTTTC
CASSYTQGQVGGANVLTF
>TRBV7-3|TRBJ2-2|NA|NA
TGTGCCAGCAGCCTATACACCGGGGAGCTGTTTTTT
CASSLYTGELFF
>TRBV5-1|TRBJ2-3|NA|NA
TGCGCCAGCAGCTTGGGGGGCAGTGCGACTAGCACAGATACGCAGTATTTT
CASSLGGSATSTDTQYF
>TRBV6-5|TRBJ2-7|NA|TRBD1
TGTGCCAGCAGTTGGGGTGGGACAGGGGGCTTCGAGCAGTACTTC
CASSWGGTGGFEQYF
>TRBV18|TRBJ1-4|NA|NA
TGTGCCAGCTCACCACGTCCCGGGACAAATGAAAAACTGTTTTTT
CASSPRPGTNEKLFF
>TRBV5-1|TRBJ2-3|NA|TRBD1
TGCGCCAGCAGCTCGGACAGGGGGAGCACAGATACGCAGTATTTT
CASSSDRGSTDTQYF
>TRBV28|TRBJ1-5|NA|NA
TGTGCCAGCAGTCCAACCCTCGGGCCCCAGCATTTT
CASSPTLGPQHF
>TRBV9|TRBJ1-5|NA|NA
TGTGCCAGCAGCGCCGGGGGGGTCAATCAGCCCCAGCATTTT
CASSAGGVNQPQHF
>TRBV5-1|TRBJ2-7|NA|TRBD1
TGCGCCAGTTCCGACGAGACAGGGGCAGACGAGCAGTACTTC
CASSDETGADEQYF
>TRBV7-2|TRBJ1-2|NA|TRBD1
TGTGCCAGCAGCGAGGGACAGGACAGATTCTATGGCTACACCTTC
CASSEGQDRFYGYTF
>TRBV5-1|TRBJ1-1|NA|NA
TGCGCCAGCAGCTTAGATTCAGGACTCATGAACACTGAAGCTTTCTTT
CASSLDSGLMNTEAFF
>TRBV11-3|TRBJ2-7|NA|NA
TGTGCCAGCAGCCTGGGACTGGGTTCGAACGAGCAGTACTTC
CASSLGLGSNEQYF
>TRBV7-3|TRBJ2-2|NA|NA
TGTGCCAGCAGCCGTGGACAAAGCCCCGGGGAGCTGTTTTTT
CASSRGQSPGELFF
>TRBV5-1|TRBJ2-2|NA|TRBD2
TGCGCCAGCAGCTTTCCGGGAGGGCATCGGAACACCGGGGAGCTGTTTTTT
CASSFPGGHRNTGELFF
>TRBV15|TRBJ1-2|few|TRBD1
TGTGCCACCAGCAGCAGGGGGTTCGACTATGGCTACACCTTC
CATSSRGFDYGYTF
>TRBV6-6|TRBJ1-5|NA|NA
TGTGCCAGCAGTTACTCGATGGCAGGGACTAATCAGCCCCAGCATTTT
CASSYSMAGTNQPQHF
>TRBV7-9|TRBJ1-2|few|NA
TGTGGGACGGCTACAAACGAGTATGGCTACACCTTC
CGTATNEYGYTF
>TRBV7-9|TRBJ1-6|NA|NA
TGTGCCAGCAGCTTAGAGGGTGATTCACCCCTCCACTTT
CASSLEGDSPLHF
>TRBV11-3|TRBJ2-1|NA|NA
TGTGCCAGCAGCTTAGGGGATAGAACTATCAATGAGCAGTTCTTC
CASSLGDRTINEQFF
>TRBV2|TRBJ2-2|NA|NA
TGTGCCAGCAGCCCCGACGGCGCCAACACCGGGGAGCTGTTTTTT
CASSPDGANTGELFF
>TRBV10-3|TRBJ1-5|NA|TRBD1
TGTGCCATCAGTGTTGGACAGGGGGCTGGTCAGCCCCAGCATTTT
CAISVGQGAGQPQHF
>TRBV28|TRBJ2-7|NA|NA
TGTGCCAGCAGCCTAAGGAAATACGAGCAGTACTTC
CASSLRKYEQYF
>TRBV7-3|TRBJ2-1|NA|NA
TGTGCCAGCAGCCCAACAGGGTCCCGATACAATGAGCAGTTCTTC
CASSPTGSRYNEQFF
>TRBV28|TRBJ2-7|NA|TRBD2
TGTGCCAGCAGTCCCTTGACATGGGGACTATCCTACGAGCAGTACTTC
CASSPLTWGLSYEQYF
>TRBV29-1|TRBJ1-1|NA|NA
TGCAGCGTTGATAGGAGGGGGGACACTGAAGCTTTCTTT
CSVDRRGDTEAFF
>TRBV2|TRBJ2-5|NA|NA
TGTGCCAGCAGTCCGCAAGAGACCCAGTACTTC
CASSPQETQYF
>TRBV15|TRBJ2-2|NA|TRBD1
TGTGCCACCAGCAGAAGCATGGGACAGATAAACACCGGGGAGCTGTTTTTT
CATSRSMGQINTGELFF
>TRBV27|TRBJ2-7|NA|NA
TGTGCCAGCAGAGATCACAGAGGCTACGAGCAGTACTTC
CASRDHRGYEQYF
>TRBV16|TRBJ2-1|NA|TRBD2
TGTGCCAGCAGCCAACCGTCTGTACTAGCGACGGACAATGAGCAGTTCTTC
CASSQPSVLATDNEQFF
>TRBV28|TRBJ1-5|NA|NA
TGTGCCAGCAGCCCCTTGGGGGAGGGAGGCAATCAGCCCCAGCATTTT
CASSPLGEGGNQPQHF
>TRBV4-1|TRBJ1-2|NA|NA
TGCGCCAGCAGCCAAGATTCTCGGGTAAACTATGGCTACACCTTC
CASSQDSRVNYGYTF
>TRBV5-1|TRBJ2-7|NA|TRBD2
TGCGCCAGCAGCTTAGCGGGAGAATTGATCTACGAGCAGTACTTC
CASSLAGELIYEQYF
>TRBV27|TRBJ1-5|once|TRBD1
TGTGCCAGCAGTTCCGACAGGGGGCGTCAGCCCCAGCATTTT
CASSSDRGRQPQHF
>TRBV9|TRBJ2-6|NA|NA
TGTGCCAGCATGTTTGTGTACAAACAAAGTCGGGCCAACGTCCTGACTTTC
CASMFVYKQSRANVLTF
>TRBV10-3|TRBJ1-1|NA|NA
TGTGCCATCAGTGGTCCCCCATCGCGCACTGAAGCTTTCTTT
CAISGPPSRTEAFF
>TRBV7-3|TRBJ2-3|NA|NA
TGTGCCAGCAGCTTCCAGGGAGGGGGCTTCACAGATACGCAGTATTTT
CASSFQGGGFTDTQYF
>TRBV5-6|TRBJ1-4|NA|TRBD1
TGTGCCAGCAGCGCATTAGGACAGGGATCCCTAATTGAAAAACTGTTTTTT
CASSALGQGSLIEKLFF
>TRBV5-3|TRBJ1-5|NA|NA
TGTGCCAGAAGACATGGGACGCACTATAGCAATCAGCCCCAGCATTTT
CARRHGTHYSNQPQHF
>TRBV6-4|TRBJ2-1|NA|NA
TGTGCCAGCAGTGGGATCGCTACGAGTGAGCAGTTCTTC
CASSGIATSEQFF
>TRBV28|TRBJ1-5|NA|NA
TGTGCCAGCAGGCCTTACGGGGTTGGTCAGCCCCAGCATTTT
CASRPYGVGQPQHF
>TRBV7-2|TRBJ1-4|NA|NA
TGTGCCAGCAGCCGGGGCGAAAAACTGTTTTTT
CASSRGEKLFF
>TRBV29-1|TRBJ2-2|NA|NA
TGCAGCGTTGTAGGGGAGTACACCGGGGAGCTGTTTTTT
CSVVGEYTGELFF
>TRBV18|TRBJ2-7|NA|TRBD2
TGTGCCAGCTCACCCGGGACTAGCGGCTCCTACGAGCAGTACTTC
CASSPGTSGSYEQYF
>TRBV7-2|TRBJ2-5|NA|NA
TGTGCCAGCAGCTTATTCGGACACCAGTACCAAGAGACCCAGTACTTC
CASSLFGHQYQETQYF
>TRBV9|TRBJ2-5|NA|NA
TGTGCCAGCAGCGTAGTCGGGCACCCGCAAGAGACCCAGTACTTC
CASSVVGHPQETQYF
>TRBV28|TRBJ1-1|NA|TRBD1
TGTGCCAGCAGTTCATTAGGGACAGGGCAGAACACTGAAGCTTTCTTT
CASSSLGTGQNTEAFF
>TRBV10-1|TRBJ1-1|NA|NA
TGCGCCAGCAGTGAGAACGTAGGGACTGAAGCTTTCTTT
CASSENVGTEAFF
>TRBV7-8|TRBJ1-1|NA|NA
TGTGCCAGCAGCAACAGCGGCACTGAAGCTTTCTTT
CASSNSGTEAFF
>TRBV12-5|TRBJ2-2|NA|NA
TGTGCTAGTGGTTTGGTGGGAGATGTACCCGGGGAGCTGTTTTTT
CASGLVGDVPGELFF
>TRBV23-1|TRBJ1-5|NA|NA
TGCGCCAGCAGCCCTACTCCGGGACATAGGCACCCCAGCAATCAGCCCCAGCATTTT
CASSPTPGHRHPSNQPQHF
>TRBV27|TRBJ2-7|NA|NA
TGTGCCAGCAGTGGGGGGAGGTCCTACGAGCAGTACTTC
CASSGGRSYEQYF
>TRBV6-5|TRBJ2-7|NA|NA
TGTGCCAGCGCCCATGGGGCGGAGCAGTACTTC
CASAHGAEQYF
>TRBV7-8|TRBJ2-2|NA|NA
TGTGCCAGCGGTGGGGGACCGAACACCGGGGAGCTGTTTTTT
CASGGGPNTGELFF
>TRBV6-4|TRBJ2-7|NA|TRBD2
TGTGCCAGCAGTGACTCGATTTTCGCGGGAGGACCCTACGAGCAGTACTTC
CASSDSIFAGGPYEQYF
>TRBV28|TRBJ2-5|NA|NA
TGTGCCAGCAGTTTATTTTCAGGGGCGTCCCCAGTGATCCAGTACTTC
CASSLFSGASPVIQYF
>TRBV7-9|TRBJ2-1|NA|TRBD1
TGTGCCAGCAGCTTAGCCCGGGACAGGGGATCCGGTGAGCAGTTCTTC
CASSLARDRGSGEQFF